This T cell receptor (beta chain) comes out of a study of OX40 agonist ivuxolimab in advanced cancers. Study observations and caveats: Which antigen the expanded peripheral T cells recognized is unknown. There was clonal expansion of CD4+ and CD8+ blood T cells by week 6 at 0.1 to 3.0 mg/kg.

On this clone: Its antigen is not identified.

The data were produced by immunoSEQ multiplex PCR, yet TCRdb's version contains in-frame clones alone and is incomplete. The sample consists of some 40,000 clones, 92% of them appearing once. V lost 1 base and J lost 0, with 6 bases in between. The CDR3 is 14 amino acids. Germline V gene lookup returns CDR1 SGDLS and CDR2 YYNGEE. The clonotype originates from an adult with an advanced solid tumor such as melanoma, head and neck, liver or kidney cancer. The V call is TRBV9, the J call TRBJ2-3, with D uncertain. The starting material was CD4+ or CD8+ T cells sorted from blood, obtained in a trial of the OX40 agonist ivuxolimab. The CDR3 region is CASSVKGSTDTQYF. The CDR3 nucleotides read TGTGCCAGCAGCGTAAAAGGCAGCACAGATACGCAGTATTTT.